These 25 T cell receptor beta chains were sequenced from one sample in a study of blood T cell repertoires in COVID-19. The protocol was immunoSEQ multiplex PCR, while the TCRdb copy is restricted to in-frame clones and leaves out a portion. The data show around 240,000 clones, 86% seen once. The source material was peripheral blood. The receptors here all came from a woman in her 30s who had recovered from COVID-19.

CDR3 sequence: CASSFRRGNEQFF. CDR3 DNA: TGTGCCAGCAGTTTTAGGCGGGGGAATGAGCAGTTCTTC. The chain recombines TRBV27 with TRBJ2-1; 7 bases agree with TRBD2. Germline CDR1 is MNHEY and CDR2 is SMNVEV (reference sequence). CDR3 length equals 13 residues. J lost 7 bases, V lost 3 bases, and 3 bases had no gene match.

This chain joins TRBV6-2 or TRBV6-3 and TRBJ1-1; no clear D. This CDR3 has 15 amino acids. CDR1 is MNHEY, CDR2 SVGEGT, per germline. V lost 5 bases to trimming and J lost 1 base, with 14 bases between them. CDR3 bases: TGTGCCAGCAGTCCGCTGACAAGGTCGAACACTGAAGCTTTCTTT. Its translation is CASSPLTRSNTEAFF.

The rearrangement uses TRBV6-5 and TRBJ1-6; 7 bases agree with TRBD1. Trimming at V came to 5 bases and at J to 10 bases, leaving 8 bases not matched to a gene. CDR1 is MNHEY and CDR2 is SVGAGI in the germline V gene. CDR3 length equals 14 residues. The CDR3 sequence: CASSRQGDGSPLHF. The CDR3 DNA sequence: TGTGCCAGCAGTCGACAGGGTGATGGGTCACCCCTCCACTTT.

The table lists this clone with a count of one. The chain couples TRBV7-6 to TRBJ2-5, with D possibly being TRBD1 (6 bases). This CDR3 is built from 19 residues. Trimming took 6 bases from V and 0 from J, leaving 26 bases between them. In germline, CDR1 is SGHVS, CDR2 FNYEAQ. Here the CDR3 reads CASSFYYRAQGNYQETQYF. The CDR3 DNA follows: TGTGCCAGCAGTTTCTATTACAGGGCACAGGGCAATTACCAAGAGACCCAGTACTTC.

The chain uses TRBV6-1 and TRBJ2-7; 7 positions agree with TRBD1. Losses at the gene ends were 0 bases for V and 1 base for J; bases not matched to a gene: 3. CDR1 is MNHNS and CDR2 is SASEGT in the germline V gene. CDR3 length: 15 residues. CDR3: CASSEADRPSYEQYF. The DNA for the CDR3 is TGTGCCAGCAGTGAAGCGGACAGGCCATCCTACGAGCAGTACTTC.

The gene calls are TRBV10-3 and TRBJ2-1; 9 positions match TRBD1. The germline gives CDR1 ENHRY, CDR2 SYGVKD. Losses at the gene ends were 1 base for V and 13 bases for J; bases not matched to a gene: 5. The CDR3 loop spans 13 amino acids. The CDR3 protein is CAISELTGGRQFF. The CDR3 DNA reads as TGTGCCATCAGTGAGTTAACAGGGGGCCGACAGTTCTTC.

CDR3 sequence reads: CASSSGRDFAYEQYF. DNA for the CDR3: TGTGCCAGCAGCTCTGGTCGGGATTTCGCCTACGAGCAGTACTTC. The rearrangement joins TRBV5-4 to TRBJ2-7; D perhaps matches TRBD2 (5 bases). Between the trimmed V and J ends, which lost 3 bases and 2 bases, there was a span of 15 bases. The CDR3 length is 15 residues. Germline assignment: CDR1 SGHNT and CDR2 YYREEE (reference sequence).

The chain combines TRBV7-9 with TRBJ1-2, with D maybe TRBD1 (6 bases). Germline V gives CDR1 SEHNR, CDR2 FQNEAQ (reference sequence). This CDR3 comprises 15 residues. Trimming stripped 1 base from V and 2 bases from J, with 11 bases between. The CDR3 protein is CASSLEARGNYGYTF. CDR3 coding DNA: TGTGCCAGCAGCTTAGAGGCCAGGGGAAACTATGGCTACACCTTC.

The V call is TRBV7-9, the J call TRBJ2-2; D unresolved. This CDR3 comprises 13 residues. Trimming removed 8 bases at V and 3 bases at J, with 10 bases between. Germline V gene data show CDR1 as SEHNR and CDR2 as FQNEAQ (reference sequence). The DNA for the CDR3 is TGTGCCAGCGGCCTCCGTGACACCGGGGAGCTGTTTTTT. It translates to CASGLRDTGELFF.

This rearrangement joins TRBV6-5 to TRBJ1-1; D remains unclear. V was shortened by 7 bases and J by 0 bases, with 15 bases between the two germline ends. Per germline, CDR1 MNHEY and CDR2 SVGAGI. This CDR3 is 15 amino acids long. The CDR3 region has the DNA TGTGCCAGCACCCCCCTGGCAGGCTTGAACACTGAAGCTTTCTTT. Its translation: CASTPLAGLNTEAFF.

The chain joins TRBV2 to TRBJ1-1, with 9 nucleotides matching TRBD1. The J segment lost 4 bases and the V segment lost 6 bases, leaving 9 bases of the junction unmatched. CDR1 and CDR2 from the germline V gene are SNHLY and FYNNEI. This CDR3 is 15 amino acids long. The CDR3 nucleotides are TGTGCCAGCAGGTTGGACAGGGGATCGGGCACTGAAGCTTTCTTT. Its translation: CASRLDRGSGTEAFF.

The genes are TRBV6-5 and TRBJ1-4; 8 bases fit TRBD1. Germline trimming cut 8 bases from V and 8 bases from J; bases unmatched to any gene: 13. This CDR3 has 15 residues. Germline CDR1 and CDR2: MNHEY and SVGAGI. The CDR3 bases are TGTGCCAGCTGGGGGGTGGGGACAGGAGAAGAAAAACTGTTTTTT. Protein sequence: CASWGVGTGEEKLFF.

V usage is TRBV6-5 and J usage is TRBJ2-5; the match to TRBD2 covers 7 bases. Germline values: CDR1 MNHEY, CDR2 SVGAGI. V was pared by 0 bases and J by 2 bases, with 6 bases of the junction left unmatched. The CDR3 is made up of 16 amino acids. CDR3 bases: TGTGCCAGCAGTTACTCGAGCGGGAAGGAGCAAGAGACCCAGTACTTC. Translation: CASSYSSGKEQETQYF.

The chain uses TRBV2 and TRBJ1-1; 9 positions agree with TRBD1. The CDR3 sequence is 14 residues long. V dropped 1 base and J dropped 11; count of bases not matched to a gene: 8. Germline V gene sequence: CDR1 SNHLY, CDR2 FYNNEI. The CDR3 DNA reads as TGTGCCAGCAGTGAAGTCTCGGACAGGGGAATGGCTTTCTTT. Protein: CASSEVSDRGMAFF. The variable domain in full, completed from reference TRBV2 and TRBJ1-1, reads EPEVTQTPSHQVTQMGQEVILRCVPISNHLYFYWYRQILGQKVEFLVSFYNNEISEKSEIFDDQFSVERPDGSNFTLKIRSTKLEDSAMYFCASSEVSDRGMAFFGQGTRLTVV.

This chain links TRBV18 with TRBJ2-5; perhaps TRBD2 as D (6 bases). The CDR3 extends over 14 amino acids. V dropped 5 bases and J dropped 2 bases, with 12 bases sitting between them. The germline gives CDR1 KGHSH, CDR2 LQKENI. CDR3 nucleotide sequence: TGTGCCAGCTCAGGCGGGGCAGGGCAAGAGACCCAGTACTTC. Amino acids: CASSGGAGQETQYF.

The rearrangement links TRBV4-1 to TRBJ1-1; 9 nucleotides align to TRBD1. J was trimmed by 1 base and V by 3 bases; bases with no gene match: 12. This CDR3 has 18 amino acids. CDR1 is MGHRA, CDR2 YSYEKL, per germline. Written as DNA, the CDR3 is TGCGCCAGCAGCCACCAGACAGGGGGTTCAACATGGAACACTGAAGCTTTCTTT. It yields the protein CASSHQTGGSTWNTEAFF.

CDR3 loop: CASKGPDTYSNQPQHF. In DNA, the CDR3 is TGTGCCAGTAAGGGGCCTGACACCTATAGCAATCAGCCCCAGCATTTT. The genes are TRBV19 and TRBJ1-5, with TRBD1 as a possible D gene (5 bases). Germline values: CDR1 LNHDA, CDR2 SQIVND (reference sequence). This CDR3 is 16 amino acids long. Trimming shortened V by 7 bases and J by 0 bases, and 16 bases separated the two germline ends.

The chain recombines TRBV7-2 with TRBJ2-1, with TRBD2 matching 10 bases. Germline CDR1 SGHTA, CDR2 FQGNSA. With 7 bases clipped from V and 8 bases from J, the junction kept 8 bases outside the gene matches. CDR3 length: 14 residues. This CDR3 reads CASNQAGGPYEQFF. DNA for the CDR3: TGTGCCAGCAACCAAGCGGGGGGGCCCTATGAGCAGTTCTTC.

The rearrangement uses TRBV5-1 and TRBJ2-3, with 9 bases identical to TRBD1. V lost 2 bases, J lost 6 bases, and 7 bases stayed unmatched. CDR1 and CDR2 from the germline V gene are SGHRS and YFSETQ. CDR3 length: 15 residues. The CDR3 is CASSLTGGEGDTQYF. CDR3 nucleotides: TGCGCCAGCAGCTTAACAGGGGGCGAGGGGGATACGCAGTATTTT.

This rearrangement joins TRBV9 to TRBJ2-5; the D gene is possibly TRBD2 (6 bases). Germline CDR1 reads SGDLS; CDR2 reads YYNGEE. V gave up 4 bases and J gave up 2 bases, with 18 bases separating them. This CDR3 has 16 residues. Here the CDR3 DNA reads TGTGCCAGCAGCTCCCCCGGCTGGGACTTACAAGAGACCCAGTACTTC. Its translation is CASSSPGWDLQETQYF.

This rearrangement joins TRBV10-3 to TRBJ2-3; 11 positions agree with TRBD2. CDR3 length: 16 amino acids. Germline V gene sequence: CDR1 ENHRY, CDR2 SYGVKD. Trimming removed 1 base from V and 1 base from J; junction bases left unmatched: 1. CDR3 coding DNA: TGTGCCATCAGTGAGTTAGCGGGGGGGGGCACAGATACGCAGTATTTT. It is translated as CAISELAGGGTDTQYF.

J is TRBJ1-2 and V is TRBV4-1; possible D gene TRBD1, 5 bases. This CDR3 has 17 residues. Trimming left V 3 bases short and J 7 bases short, with 24 bases between. Germline lookup yields CDR1 MGHRA and CDR2 YSYEKL. CDR3 DNA: TGCGCCAGCAGCCAGGGGGGGACCGGGTTCATGATCGGTGGCTACACCTTC. Residues: CASSQGGTGFMIGGYTF.

The chain couples TRBV7-9 to TRBJ2-3, with no clear D. CDR3 length equals 14 residues. Germline values: CDR1 SEHNR, CDR2 FQNEAQ (reference sequence). The V and J ends lost 1 base and 6 bases respectively, with 11 bases between them. The CDR3 sequence is CASSLGASWDTQYF. The CDR3, as DNA: TGTGCCAGCAGCTTAGGCGCCTCGTGGGATACGCAGTATTTT.

This rearrangement joins TRBV4-1 to TRBJ1-1; D perhaps matches TRBD1 (6 bases). Germline CDR1 reads MGHRA; CDR2 reads YSYEKL. The CDR3 covers 15 residues. V lost 0 bases, J lost 0 bases, and 8 bases lay in between. The CDR3 nucleotides read TGCGCCAGCAGCCAAGAACCAGGGGTGAACACTGAAGCTTTCTTT. It encodes CASSQEPGVNTEAFF.

The V gene is TRBV5-4, the J gene TRBJ1-6; D gene unclear. Germline V lookup: CDR1 SGHNT, CDR2 YYREEE (reference sequence). V lost 0 bases and J lost 9, with 16 bases in between. This CDR3 is 16 amino acids long. CDR3 loop: CASSLGMPGSVSPLHF. DNA for the CDR3: TGTGCCAGCAGCTTGGGGATGCCGGGTAGCGTTTCACCCCTCCACTTT. Combining the CDR3 with reference TRBV5-4 and TRBJ1-6 gives the whole variable domain ETGVTQSPTHLIKTRGQQVTLRCSSQSGHNTVSWYQQALGQGPQFIFQYYREEENGRGNFPPRFSGLQFPNYSSELNVNALELDDSALYLCASSLGMPGSVSPLHFGNGTRLTVT.